One and the same sample provided the 6 T cell receptor beta chains below, sequenced in a study of blood T cell repertoires in COVID-19. Libraries were prepared by immunoSEQ multiplex PCR; TCRdb keeps only in-frame clonotypes and omits some of them. The sample has some 180,000 clones, approximately 80% seen once. The sequenced sample was peripheral blood. These receptors all come from a man aged 45-60 years who had recovered from COVID-19.

This clone was counted a few times. This rearrangement joins TRBV9 to TRBJ2-2; 15 nucleotides align to TRBD2. Unmatched junction bases numbered 5, after V lost 3 bases and J lost 8 bases. The CDR3 loop spans 16 amino acids. The germline gives CDR1 SGDLS, CDR2 YYNGEE. The CDR3 sequence is CASSGTSGRAEGELFF. CDR3 DNA: TGTGCCAGCAGCGGGACTAGCGGGAGGGCCGAAGGGGAGCTGTTTTTT.

The chain couples TRBV4-1 to TRBJ2-7, with a possible D match to TRBD2 (5 bases). CDR3 length: 15 residues. Trimming removed 0 bases at V and 1 base at J, with 10 bases between. CDR1 is MGHRA, CDR2 YSYEKL, per germline. As DNA, the CDR3 is TGCGCCAGCAGCCAAGATACACGGGAATCCTACGAGCAGTACTTC. It translates to CASSQDTRESYEQYF.

The chain carries TRBV7-3 and TRBJ2-2; D is perhaps TRBD2 (6 bases). Germline CDR1 SGHTA, CDR2 FQGTGA. Trimming cost V 5 bases and J 5 bases, with 9 bases left between them. There are 13 residues in the CDR3. The CDR3 region is CASSRESTGELFF. CDR3 DNA: TGTGCCAGCAGCCGGGAGTCGACCGGGGAGCTGTTTTTT.

The genes are TRBV3-1 (or the pseudogene TRBV3-2) and TRBJ2-7; TRBD1 matches at 7 bases. Looked up from germline, CDR1 is LGHDT and CDR2 is YNNKEL (reference sequence). This CDR3 has 14 amino acids. V lost 0 bases to trimming and J lost 7 bases; unmatched junction nucleotides: 6. The CDR3 DNA sequence: TGTGCCAGCAGCCAAGAGACAGGGCCCCAGGAGCAGTACTTC. This encodes CASSQETGPQEQYF.

This chain joins TRBV11-2 and TRBJ2-2; maybe TRBD1 (6 bases). The CDR3 is 20 residues long. V was pared by 0 bases and J by 6 bases, with 26 bases between. The V gene's germline CDR1 is SGHAT and CDR2 FQNNGV. The CDR3 sequence: CASSLEVQGPTLSSAGELFF. The DNA for the CDR3 is TGTGCCAGCAGCTTAGAGGTCCAGGGGCCTACCTTGAGTTCTGCCGGGGAGCTGTTTTTT.

The chain has TRBV5-4 and TRBJ2-7; 7 positions agree with TRBD1. The CDR3 runs 14 residues. V was clipped by 4 bases and J by 2 bases; unmatched bases: 6. Per germline, CDR1 SGHNT and CDR2 YYREEE (reference sequence). Here the CDR3 DNA reads TGTGCCAGCAGCAAGGGACAGAGTACCTACGAGCAGTACTTC. Its protein product is CASSKGQSTYEQYF.